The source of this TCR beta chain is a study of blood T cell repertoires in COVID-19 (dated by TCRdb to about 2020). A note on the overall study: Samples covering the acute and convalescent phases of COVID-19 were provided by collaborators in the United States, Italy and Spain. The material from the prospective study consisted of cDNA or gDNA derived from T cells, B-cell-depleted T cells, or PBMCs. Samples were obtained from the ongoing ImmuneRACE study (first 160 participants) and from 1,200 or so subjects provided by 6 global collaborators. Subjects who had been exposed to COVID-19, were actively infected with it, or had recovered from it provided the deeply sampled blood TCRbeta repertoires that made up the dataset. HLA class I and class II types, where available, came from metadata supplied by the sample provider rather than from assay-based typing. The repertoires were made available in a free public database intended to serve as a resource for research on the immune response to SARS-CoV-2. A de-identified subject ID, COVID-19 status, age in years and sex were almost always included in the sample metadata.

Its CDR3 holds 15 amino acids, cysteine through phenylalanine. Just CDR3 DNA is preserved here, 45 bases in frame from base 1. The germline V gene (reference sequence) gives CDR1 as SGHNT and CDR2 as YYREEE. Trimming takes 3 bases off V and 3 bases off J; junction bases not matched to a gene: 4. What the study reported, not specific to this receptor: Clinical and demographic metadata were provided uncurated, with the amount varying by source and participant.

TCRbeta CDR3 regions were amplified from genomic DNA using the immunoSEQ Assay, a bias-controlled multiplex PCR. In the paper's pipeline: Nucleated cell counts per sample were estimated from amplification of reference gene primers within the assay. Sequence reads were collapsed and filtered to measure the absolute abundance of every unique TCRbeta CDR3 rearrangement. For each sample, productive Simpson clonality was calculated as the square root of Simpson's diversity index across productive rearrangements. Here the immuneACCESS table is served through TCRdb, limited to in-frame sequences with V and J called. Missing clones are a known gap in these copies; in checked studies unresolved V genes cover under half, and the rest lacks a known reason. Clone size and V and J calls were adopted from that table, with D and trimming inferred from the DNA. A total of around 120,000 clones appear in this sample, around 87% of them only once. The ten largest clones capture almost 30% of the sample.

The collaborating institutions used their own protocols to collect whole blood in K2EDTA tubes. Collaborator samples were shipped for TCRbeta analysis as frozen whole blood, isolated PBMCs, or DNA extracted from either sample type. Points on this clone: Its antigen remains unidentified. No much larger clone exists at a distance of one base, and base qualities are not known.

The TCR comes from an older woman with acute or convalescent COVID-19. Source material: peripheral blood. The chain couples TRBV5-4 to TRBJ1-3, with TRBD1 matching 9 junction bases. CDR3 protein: CASSSQGAYGNTIYF. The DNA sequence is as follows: TGTGCCAGCAGCTCACAGGGGGCTTATGGAAACACCATATATTTT.